This record concerns one T cell receptor beta chain sequence. This clonotype was recorded at least ten times. Its antigen has not been determined. One base away there is no much larger clone; base qualities are not given. This sample's time point label indicates: before trial treatment. The donors came from RACIN, which was a single-arm phase I dose-escalation trial that paired nivolumab and ipilimumab with aspirin, low-dose cyclophosphamide and low-dose radiotherapy. Patients with advanced, TIL-negative solid tumors were considered eligible. The sequencing machine was an Illumina HiSeq 2500. First-strand cDNA was synthesized using Superscript III and a set of TRAV- and TRBV-specific primers, so that both TCRalpha and TCRbeta chains were covered. An approximately 18-cycle PCR with Phusion amplified the TCRs, pairing a constant-region primer with the adapter that was attached to the V primers. Amplification of the isolated mRNA was done with the MessageAmp II aRNA Amplification Kit, which involved an approximately 15-hour in vitro transcription at 37 degrees C. The Dynabeads mRNA DIRECT Purification Kit was used to isolate the mRNA for TCR sequencing. Indexed Illumina adapters were added in a second Phusion PCR of 20 to 30 cycles, after which AMPure XP beads were used to purify the products. From the authors' description of their analysis: Custom Perl scripts were used to pool TCR sequences that encoded the same protein, to remove out-of-frame sequences, and to calculate the abundance of each clonotype. Any TCR sequence supported by only a single read was excluded from analysis. Among the metrics used to describe the repertoires were Shannon entropy, Gini index, clonality, richness, and the frequency of TCRs shared between repertoires. TCRdb handled the public reads itself, with Q25 trimming in fastp and clone calling in MiXCR, and kept productive beta chains. CDR3 protein duplicates are merged, each entry listing the most common genes and DNA. These V and J calls are TCRdb output, not the study's own analysis. This sample comprises 60,000 to 90,000 distinct CDR3 sequences, roughly 30% of them detected only once. The ten biggest clones cover around 10% of the sample.

The CDR3, from cysteine to phenylalanine, totals 12 residues. Of the read, only the CDR3 DNA is kept; its 36 bases are in frame from base 1. The germline V end is reduced by 11 bases and the J end by 9 bases; junction bases left unmatched: 10. From a lookup of the germline V gene, CDR1 and CDR2 are ENHRY and SYGVKD. This entry belongs to a study of low-dose radiotherapy and immunotherapy resistance in tumors (dated 2022 in TCRdb). For the wider study: Cohort 1 received 0.5 Gy per fraction every 2 weeks, with a prescribed total PTV dose of 6.5 Gy. Patients in Cohort 2 were given 1 Gy per fraction every two weeks, for a total of 13 Gy across 26 weeks. Patients were given nivolumab as a 240 mg flat dose every two weeks and ipilimumab at 1 mg/kg every six weeks, with both drugs delivered intravenously. Cyclophosphamide 200 mg/m2 was administered intravenously every two weeks, one day before each radiation and immunotherapy administration. Aspirin 300 mg was taken orally once daily by patients for four cycles, starting on cycle 1 day 1. No randomization into treatment groups was done for the people taking part in the trial. Eight patients were included in the translational analysis: three from the first dose cohort and the first five from the second dose cohort.

Sequenced here: PBMCs, sampled before treatment. The rearrangement combines TRBV10-3 with TRBJ2-1, with 7 middle bases fitting TRBD2. The receptor was derived from a female donor with ovarian cancer. CDR3 region: CASGLDPREQFF. The DNA is TGTGCCTCCGGACTAGATCCCCGTGAGCAGTTCTTC.